The 25 T cell receptor beta chains presented below share a single source sample, sequenced in a study of shared clonotypes between healthy human individuals (TCRdb year 2020). Library prep was done by the immunoSEQ multiplex PCR assay. In its TCRdb copy, this immuneACCESS table keeps in-frame sequences only and misses some clones. Where compared with another copy, unresolved V genes explain less than half of these, and the others have no known cause. This sample comprises over a million clones, around 78% of them detected only once. 0.4% to 0.55% of the sample rests with the top ten. Sequencing used memory CD4+ T cells from PBMCs. In light of the paper, this sample's cell subset or site label describes: CD45RA-negative fraction. The receptors were gathered from a man younger than 35 in good health. Some clones in this sample may be carry-over from other donors' samples.

The V and J genes are TRBV2 and TRBJ2-2; D unclear. Germline lookup yields CDR1 SNHLY and CDR2 FYNNEI. The CDR3 contains 14 residues. Trimming shortened V by 7 bases and J by 5 bases, and 14 bases separated the two germline ends. In DNA, the CDR3 is TGTGCCAGCATGTTGCTGGTTACGACCGGGGAGCTGTTTTTT. It encodes CASMLLVTTGELFF. The whole variable domain, remainder taken from reference TRBV2 and TRBJ2-2, is EPEVTQTPSHQVTQMGQEVILRCVPISNHLYFYWYRQILGQKVEFLVSFYNNEISEKSEIFDDQFSVERPDGSNFTLKIRSTKLEDSAMYFCASMLLVTTGELFFGEGSRLTVL.

The chain joins TRBV20-1 to TRBJ2-3; no reliable D call. Germline CDR1 and CDR2: DFQATT and SNEGSKA (reference sequence). V lost 2 bases to trimming and J lost 3 bases, with 3 bases between them. The CDR3 is 11 amino acids. CDR3 sequence reads: CSARTTDTQYF. CDR3 nucleotide sequence: TGCAGTGCTAGAACGACAGATACGCAGTATTTT.

J is TRBJ2-3 and V is TRBV7-3; D possibly corresponds to TRBD1 (6 bases). Trimming removed 7 bases from V and 3 bases from J, with 11 bases in between. This CDR3 comprises 13 residues. Per germline, CDR1 SGHTA and CDR2 FQGTGA. CDR3 protein: CASKSGVTDTQYF. In DNA, the CDR3 is TGTGCCAGCAAATCAGGGGTAACAGATACGCAGTATTTT.

V gene TRBV5-5 combines with J gene TRBJ1-3; D is unresolved. This CDR3 contains 11 residues. V shed 2 bases and J shed 6 bases, with 3 bases lying between them. In germline, CDR1 is SGHKS, CDR2 YYEKEE (reference sequence). The CDR3 nucleotides read TGTGCCAGCAGCTTCCAAAACACCATATATTTT. Its translation is CASSFQNTIYF.

The chain links TRBV28 to TRBJ1-5, with D perhaps TRBD1 (5 bases). Trimming left V 6 bases short and J 8 bases short, with 11 bases between. The CDR3 has 12 amino acids. Germline lookup yields CDR1 MDHEN and CDR2 SYDVKM. The CDR3 is CASRPEGKPQHF. The CDR3 nucleotides read TGTGCCAGCAGACCCGAGGGGAAGCCCCAGCATTTT.

The chain combines TRBV9 with TRBJ2-3; D is uncertain. Trimming stripped 0 bases from V and 7 bases from J, with 9 bases between. Germline loops: CDR1 SGDLS, CDR2 YYNGEE. The CDR3 is made up of 13 amino acids. The chain's CDR3 is CASSVDSRYTQYF. Here the CDR3 DNA reads TGTGCCAGCAGCGTAGATTCCCGATATACGCAGTATTTT.

The chain couples TRBV5-1 to TRBJ1-3; D may be TRBD1 (6 bases). In germline, CDR1 is SGHRS, CDR2 YFSETQ. The V gene lost 6 bases and the J gene lost 0 bases, with 13 bases spanning the gap. CDR3 length: 15 residues. The CDR3 reads CASTLSTGSGNTIYF. The CDR3 DNA sequence: TGCGCCAGCACCCTATCGACAGGCTCTGGAAACACCATATATTTT.

Comments on this clone: At one boundary the junction diverges from the germline segment, which might be a read error. The chain combines TRBV5-4 with TRBJ1-2, with D hard to call. CDR3 size: 15 residues. Germline V lookup: CDR1 SGHNT, CDR2 YYREEE (reference sequence). The CDR3 region has the DNA TGCGCCAGCAGCCAAGTAGGAGGACTTAACTATGGCTACACCTTC. Amino acid sequence: CASSQVGGLNYGYTF.

The chain employs TRBV7-2 and TRBJ2-5; the match to TRBD1 covers 7 bases. This CDR3 is 15 amino acids long. Germline V gene data show CDR1 as SGHTA and CDR2 as FQGNSA. V lost 3 bases to trimming and J lost 4 bases; unmatched junction nucleotides: 8. The CDR3 loop is CASSFSGGEGETQYF. The DNA of the CDR3 is TGTGCCAGCAGCTTTTCAGGGGGAGAGGGAGAGACCCAGTACTTC.

The chain combines TRBV7-2 with TRBJ2-3; 12 bases fit TRBD2. V shed 6 bases, J shed 3 bases, and the junction held 4 bases outside the gene matches. The germline V gene has CDR1 SGHTA and CDR2 FQGNSA. CDR3 length: 15 residues. CDR3 loop: CASSKTSGRTDTQYF. As DNA, the CDR3 is TGTGCCAGCAGTAAGACTAGCGGGAGAACAGATACGCAGTATTTT.

The J gene is TRBJ2-2, the V gene TRBV11-1; 8 bases line up with TRBD2. With 4 bases clipped from V and 7 bases from J, the junction kept 8 bases outside the gene matches. From germline, CDR1 is SGHAT and CDR2 FQDESV (reference sequence). The CDR3 consists of 15 residues. The CDR3 spells CASSSPSGSNGELFF. The CDR3, as DNA: TGTGCCAGCAGCTCACCGAGCGGGAGTAACGGGGAGCTGTTTTTT.

The CDR3 region has the DNA TGTGCCAGCAGTTACTCGAGGACAGGCCGGCGGTTCTTC. Its protein product is CASSYSRTGRRFF. The chain uses TRBV6-5 and TRBJ2-1, with TRBD1 identical over 7 bases. Germline V gene sequence: CDR1 MNHEY, CDR2 SVGAGI. V lost 0 bases, J lost 15 bases, and 8 bases stayed unmatched. The CDR3 length is 13 residues.

The genes are TRBV28 and TRBJ1-2; 7 bases match TRBD1. Germline values: CDR1 MDHEN, CDR2 SYDVKM. Losses at the gene ends were 8 bases for V and 8 bases for J; bases not matched to a gene: 20. The CDR3 is 16 amino acids. DNA of the CDR3: TGTGCCAGCCAGACGGGGGGGACAGCTATACTGGGAGGCTACACCTTC. Translated: CASQTGGTAILGGYTF.

CDR3 sequence reads: CASSRFLGLAGYEQYF. For the CDR3, the DNA is TGTGCCAGCAGCCGCTTCCTAGGACTAGCGGGCTACGAGCAGTACTTC. The V call is TRBV28, the J call TRBJ2-7; 11 positions match TRBD2. The CDR3 is 16 residues long. In germline, CDR1 is MDHEN, CDR2 SYDVKM. Trimming at V came to 6 bases and at J to 3 bases, leaving 10 bases not matched to a gene.

The chain uses TRBV2 and TRBJ2-6; 10 bases agree with TRBD1. This CDR3 comprises 17 residues. The V gene's germline CDR1 is SNHLY and CDR2 FYNNEI. J was trimmed by 2 bases and V by 5 bases; bases with no gene match: 6. CDR3 DNA sequence: TGTGCCAGCAGTACGGGACAGGGGAGGCCTGGGGCCAACGTCCTGACTTTC. It encodes CASSTGQGRPGANVLTF.

This clone was seen more than once but under ten times. The rearrangement uses TRBV4-2 and TRBJ1-1, with D perhaps matching TRBD1 (5 bases). CDR3 length equals 15 residues. The V end was cut by 0 bases, the J end by 4 bases, with 12 bases between. CDR1 and CDR2 from the germline V gene are LGHNA and YNFKEQ. The CDR3 DNA follows: TGTGCCAGCAGCCAAGATAGGGGCAGGGTCACTGAAGCTTTCTTT. Translation gives CASSQDRGRVTEAFF.

The CDR3 here is CASSLEGAPPYEQYF. The CDR3 DNA is TGTGCCAGCAGTTTGGAGGGGGCCCCCCCTTACGAGCAGTACTTC. The V and J genes are TRBV28 and TRBJ2-7, with TRBD1 as a possible D gene (7 bases). The germline gives CDR1 MDHEN, CDR2 SYDVKM. This CDR3 has 15 amino acids. Deletions cut 3 bases from V and 4 bases from J, with 16 bases between.

For this clone: This sample also contains other DNA sequences that code for the same CDR3. The J gene is TRBJ2-5, the V gene TRBV5-1; no clear D gene. The germline V gene has CDR1 SGHRS and CDR2 YFSETQ. The CDR3 totals 13 residues. V was clipped by 0 bases and J by 1 base, with 4 bases between them. The DNA for the CDR3 is TGCGCCAGCAGCTTGGTCAGCCAAGAGACCCAGTACTTC. It encodes CASSLVSQETQYF.

This clone appeared a few times. This chain joins TRBV7-2 and TRBJ2-3; D remains unclear. CDR3 length: 15 residues. Deletions cut 5 bases from V and 3 bases from J, with 15 bases between. CDR1 and CDR2 from the germline V gene are SGHTA and FQGNSA. CDR3 in DNA: TGTGCCAGCAGCCCCACCAAAACCCCAACAGATACGCAGTATTTT. Its translation: CASSPTKTPTDTQYF.

The chain is built from TRBV28 and TRBJ2-7; 10 bases map to TRBD1. The germline gives CDR1 MDHEN, CDR2 SYDVKM. The trim removed 4 bases at V and 5 bases at J, leaving 8 bases unmatched. The CDR3 extends over 15 amino acids. In nucleotides, the CDR3 is TGTGCCAGCAGTTCGTCAGGGACAGGGGCTGACGAGCAGTACTTC. Its translation: CASSSSGTGADEQYF.

This clone was counted once. This sequence joins TRBV18 and TRBJ1-3; 8 bases map to TRBD1. The CDR3 is 17 residues long. Germline CDR1 KGHSH, CDR2 LQKENI. V trimming: 3 bases; J trimming: 2 bases; junction bases outside the gene matches: 9. CDR3: CASSPTGQGGPGNTIYF. The CDR3 DNA is TGTGCCAGCTCACCCACTGGACAGGGTGGACCTGGAAACACCATATATTTT.

The chain recombines TRBV28 with TRBJ1-2; TRBD1 aligns across 7 bases. V lost 2 bases to trimming and J lost 6 bases; unmatched junction nucleotides: 3. CDR1 and CDR2 (germline): MDHEN, SYDVKM. The CDR3 sequence is 13 residues long. The CDR3 spells CASSLIGGDGYTF. The CDR3 DNA follows: TGTGCCAGCAGTTTAATAGGGGGCGATGGCTACACCTTC.

J is TRBJ2-3 and V is TRBV5-1, with D uncertain. V was cut by 4 bases and J by 4 bases, with 13 bases left in between. The CDR3 consists of 14 residues. From germline, CDR1 is SGHRS and CDR2 YFSETQ. The CDR3 bases are TGCGCCAGCAGCCCTTCTGTGGCGGCAGATACGCAGTATTTT. This gives the protein CASSPSVAADTQYF.

V usage is TRBV10-3 and J usage is TRBJ2-7; 10 nucleotides match TRBD1. Germline trimming cut 8 bases from V and 3 bases from J; bases unmatched to any gene: 10. The CDR3 runs 15 residues. CDR1 is ENHRY, CDR2 SYGVKD, per germline. The CDR3 region has the DNA TGTGCCATCTCCGAGGGGGACAGGGGAATCTACGAGCAGTACTTC. It is translated as CAISEGDRGIYEQYF.

The J gene is TRBJ1-4, the V gene TRBV11-2; maybe TRBD1 (5 bases). The V end was cut by 5 bases, the J end by 4 bases, with 20 bases between. Germline-derived CDR1 and CDR2 are SGHAT and FQNNGV. CDR3 length equals 17 residues. CDR3 loop: CASSHLSWGGSNEKLFF. The CDR3 nucleotides are TGTGCCAGCAGCCACCTTTCCTGGGGCGGTAGTAATGAAAAACTGTTTTTT.